The 11 T cell receptor beta chains presented below share a single source sample, sequenced in a study of blood T cells in healthy people across ages. The use of a sample-barcoded 5' primer and a J-beta primer mix characterized a second PCR of about 7 to 12 cycles. TCRdb fed the 5' RACE reads into MiXCR, producing one record per CDR3 protein. The sample holds fewer than 900,000 distinct CDR3 sequences, 40% to 45% seen once. Input material: blood. These receptors came from a woman aged 60 to 75 in good health.

V usage is TRBV6-1 and J usage is TRBJ2-1, with a tentative D call TRBD1 (8 bases). Trimming shortened V by 6 bases and J by 0 bases, and 33 bases separated the two germline ends. The CDR3 is 22 residues long. Germline V gene data show CDR1 as MNHNS and CDR2 as SASEGT. CDR3 sequence reads: CASSLSGRQGRGGVSSYNEQFF. Here the CDR3 DNA reads TGTGCCAGCAGCCTTAGCGGTCGACAGGGGCGAGGGGGGGTTAGCTCCTACAATGAGCAGTTCTTC.

Only a few counts were recorded for this clonotype. V usage is TRBV12-3 or TRBV12-4 and J usage is TRBJ2-3; TRBD2 matches 10 bases. Losses at the gene ends were 8 bases for V and 2 bases for J; bases not matched to a gene: 19. This CDR3 region has 19 residues. CDR3 bases: TGTGCCAGCCGTGTTCATCCCGGGACTAGCGCGATAAACACAGATACGCAGTATTTT. Protein: CASRVHPGTSAINTDTQYF.

The genes are TRBV9 and TRBJ2-3, with 7 bases aligning to TRBD2. Trimming removed 3 bases from V and 1 base from J; junction bases left unmatched: 5. Per the germline V gene, CDR1 is SGDLS and CDR2 is YYNGEE. The CDR3 has 15 residues. Here the CDR3 reads CASSEVRGGTDTQYF. In DNA form, the CDR3 reads TGTGCCAGCAGCGAGGTCCGGGGGGGCACAGATACGCAGTATTTT.

Ten or more counts support this clonotype. The chain uses TRBV7-3 and TRBJ2-3, with D unresolved. The CDR3 loop spans 13 amino acids. The V and J ends lost 8 bases and 2 bases respectively, with 11 bases between them. The germline V gene has CDR1 SGHTA and CDR2 FQGTGA. CDR3 coding DNA: TGTGCCAGCGGGTTCGCGCTCACAGATACGCAGTATTTT. Encoded protein: CASGFALTDTQYF.

The chain is built from TRBV6-2 or TRBV6-3 and TRBJ2-5; possibly TRBD2 for D (6 bases). CDR1 and CDR2 (germline): MNHEY, SVGEGT. Trimming shortened V by 6 bases and J by 2 bases, and 13 bases separated the two germline ends. CDR3 size: 14 residues. CDR3 DNA: TGTGCCAGCAGCTCATTAGCGGTACAAGAGACCCAGTACTTC. Encoded protein: CASSSLAVQETQYF.

The sample holds a few counts of this clonotype. The CDR3 DNA follows: TGTGCCAGCAGCCAAGAAGGGTGGGTATTCAGGGGCCTTCTCCTGGACGAGCAGTACTTC. The encoded protein is CASSQEGWVFRGLLLDEQYF. This chain links TRBV3-1 with TRBJ2-5, with D possibly being TRBD1 (6 bases). Gene TRBJ2-7 matches the end of the DNA better, so the J call may be wrong. The germline V gene encodes CDR1 LGHDT and CDR2 YNNKEL (reference sequence). The CDR3 covers 20 residues.

V usage is TRBV3-1 and J usage is TRBJ1-5; no clear D. The CDR3 sequence is 14 residues long. Trimming cost V 0 bases and J 3 bases, with 6 bases left between them. Looked up from germline, CDR1 is LGHDT and CDR2 is YNNKEL (reference sequence). This CDR3 reads CASSQDSTNQPQHF. DNA for the CDR3: TGTGCCAGCAGCCAAGACAGTACCAATCAGCCCCAGCATTTT.

The J gene is TRBJ2-7, the V gene TRBV4-1, with TRBD2 matching 11 bases. The junction had 4 bases not matched to a gene; V was cut back by 0 bases and J by 3 bases. This CDR3 is 16 amino acids long. Germline-derived CDR1 and CDR2 are MGHRA and YSYEKL. In DNA, the CDR3 is TGCGCCAGCAGCCAAGATTTACTAGCGGGGGACTACGAGCAGTACTTC. Protein sequence: CASSQDLLAGDYEQYF.

In this sample, this clonotype turned up a few times. The chain couples TRBV7-2 to TRBJ1-2, with D possibly TRBD1 on 5 matching bases. Trimming cost V 4 bases and J 3 bases, with 18 bases left between them. This CDR3 has 16 residues. In germline, CDR1 is SGHTA, CDR2 FQGNSA. DNA of the CDR3: TGTGCCAGCAGCTCAATGGGACTTACGAACCACTATGGCTACACCTTC. Amino acids: CASSSMGLTNHYGYTF.

The chain joins TRBV7-2 to TRBJ2-1; no clear D gene. Germline CDR1 reads SGHTA; CDR2 reads FQGNSA. V was trimmed by 5 bases and J by 5 bases, leaving 10 bases between them. The CDR3 totals 13 residues. CDR3 region: CTSSMDANNEQFF. The CDR3 coding sequence is TGTACCAGCAGCATGGACGCGAACAATGAGCAGTTCTTC.

As regards this clonotype: Just one base apart from a much larger clone, this may be a read error. V usage is TRBV29-1 and J usage is TRBJ2-1; either TRBD1 or TRBD2 may supply D (5 bases each). Trimming shortened V by 7 bases and J by 12 bases, and 28 bases separated the two germline ends. This CDR3 has 15 amino acids. Germline V gene sequence: CDR1 SQVTM, CDR2 ANQGSEA. The CDR3 coding sequence is TGCAGCGCCGTGCGACACCCCGGGACCCCGACGGGGCAGTTCTTC. This sequence encodes CSAVRHPGTPTGQFF.